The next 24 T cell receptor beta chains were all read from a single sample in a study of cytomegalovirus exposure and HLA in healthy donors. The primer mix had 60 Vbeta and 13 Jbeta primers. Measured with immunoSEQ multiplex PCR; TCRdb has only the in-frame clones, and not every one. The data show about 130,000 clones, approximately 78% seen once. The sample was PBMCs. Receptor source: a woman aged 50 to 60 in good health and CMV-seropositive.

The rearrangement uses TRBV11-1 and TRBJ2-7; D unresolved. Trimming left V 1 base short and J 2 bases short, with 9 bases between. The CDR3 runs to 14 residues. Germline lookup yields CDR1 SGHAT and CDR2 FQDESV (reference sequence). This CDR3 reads CASSLVGSTYEQYF. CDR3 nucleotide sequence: TGTGCCAGCAGCTTAGTGGGCTCCACCTACGAGCAGTACTTC.

The CDR3 sequence: CASSRQVSGSGANVLTF. CDR3 nucleotide sequence: TGTGCCAGCAGTCGACAGGTGTCAGGCTCTGGGGCCAACGTCCTGACTTTC. This chain links TRBV2 with TRBJ2-6; the D gene is possibly TRBD1 (6 bases). Trimming took 5 bases from V and 0 from J, leaving 14 bases between them. Germline CDR1 and CDR2: SNHLY and FYNNEI. CDR3 length equals 17 residues.

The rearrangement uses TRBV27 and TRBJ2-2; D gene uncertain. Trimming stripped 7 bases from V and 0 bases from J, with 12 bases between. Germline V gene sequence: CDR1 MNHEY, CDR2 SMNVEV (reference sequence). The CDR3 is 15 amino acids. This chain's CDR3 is CASTTDTTNTGELFF. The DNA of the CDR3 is TGTGCCAGCACTACCGACACCACGAACACCGGGGAGCTGTTTTTT.

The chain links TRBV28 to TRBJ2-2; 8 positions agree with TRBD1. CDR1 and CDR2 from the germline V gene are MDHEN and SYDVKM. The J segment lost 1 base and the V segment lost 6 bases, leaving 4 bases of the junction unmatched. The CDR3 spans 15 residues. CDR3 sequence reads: CASSMGQENTGELFF. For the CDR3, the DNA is TGTGCCAGCAGCATGGGACAGGAGAACACCGGGGAGCTGTTTTTT.

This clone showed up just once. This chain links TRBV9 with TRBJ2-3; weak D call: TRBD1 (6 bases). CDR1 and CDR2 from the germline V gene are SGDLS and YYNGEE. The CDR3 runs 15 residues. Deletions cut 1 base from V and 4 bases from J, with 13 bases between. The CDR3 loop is CASSVLWGQADTQYF. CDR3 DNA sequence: TGTGCCAGCAGCGTATTGTGGGGGCAGGCAGATACGCAGTATTTT.

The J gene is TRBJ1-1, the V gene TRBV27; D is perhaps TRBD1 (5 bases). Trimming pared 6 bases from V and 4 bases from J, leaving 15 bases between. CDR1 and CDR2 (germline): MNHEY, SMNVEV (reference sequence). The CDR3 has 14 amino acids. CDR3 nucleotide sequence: TGTGCCAGCAGCCAGACCCTTGGGGCCACTGAAGCTTTCTTT. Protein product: CASSQTLGATEAFF.

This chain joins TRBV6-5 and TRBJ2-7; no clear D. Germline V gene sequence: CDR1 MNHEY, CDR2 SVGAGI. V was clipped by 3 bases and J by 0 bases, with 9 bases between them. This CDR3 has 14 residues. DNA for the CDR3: TGTGCCAGCAGTTATGGGCAGAACTCCTACGAGCAGTACTTC. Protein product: CASSYGQNSYEQYF.

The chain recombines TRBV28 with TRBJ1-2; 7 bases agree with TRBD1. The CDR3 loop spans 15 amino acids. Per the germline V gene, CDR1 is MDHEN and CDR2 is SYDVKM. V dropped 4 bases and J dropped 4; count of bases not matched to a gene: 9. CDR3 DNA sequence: TGTGCCAGCAGTTCACGGGACAGTCGACTCTATGGCTACACCTTC. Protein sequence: CASSSRDSRLYGYTF.

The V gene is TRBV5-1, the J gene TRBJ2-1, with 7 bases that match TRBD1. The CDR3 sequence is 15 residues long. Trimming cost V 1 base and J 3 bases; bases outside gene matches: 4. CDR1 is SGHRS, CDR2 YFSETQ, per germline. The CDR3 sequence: CASSLTGADYNEQFF. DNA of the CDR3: TGCGCCAGCAGCTTGACAGGGGCCGACTACAATGAGCAGTTCTTC.

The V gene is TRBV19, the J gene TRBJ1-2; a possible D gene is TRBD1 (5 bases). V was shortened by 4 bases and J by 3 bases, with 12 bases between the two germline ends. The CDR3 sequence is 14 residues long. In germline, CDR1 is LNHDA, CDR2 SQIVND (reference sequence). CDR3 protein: CASSKGRGDYGYTF. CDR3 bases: TGTGCCAGTAGTAAAGGTCGGGGGGACTATGGCTACACCTTC.

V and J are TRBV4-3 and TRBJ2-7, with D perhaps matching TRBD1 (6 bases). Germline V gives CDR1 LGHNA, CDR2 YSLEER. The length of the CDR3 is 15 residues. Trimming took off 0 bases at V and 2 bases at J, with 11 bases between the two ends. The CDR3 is CASSQEMDSAYEQYF. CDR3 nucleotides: TGCGCCAGCAGCCAAGAAATGGACAGCGCCTACGAGCAGTACTTC.

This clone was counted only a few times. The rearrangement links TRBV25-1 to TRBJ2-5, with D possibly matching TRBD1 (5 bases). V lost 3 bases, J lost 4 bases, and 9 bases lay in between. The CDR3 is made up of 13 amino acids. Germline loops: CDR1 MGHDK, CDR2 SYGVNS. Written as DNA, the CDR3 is TGTGCCAGCAGTGATCGACAGAGAGAGACCCAGTACTTC. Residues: CASSDRQRETQYF. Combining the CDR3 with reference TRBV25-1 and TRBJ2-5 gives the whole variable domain EADIYQTPRYLVIGTGKKITLECSQTMGHDKMYWYQQDPGMELHLIHYSYGVNSTEKGDLSSESTVSRIRTEHFPLTLESARPSHTSQYLCASSDRQRETQYFGPGTRLLVL.

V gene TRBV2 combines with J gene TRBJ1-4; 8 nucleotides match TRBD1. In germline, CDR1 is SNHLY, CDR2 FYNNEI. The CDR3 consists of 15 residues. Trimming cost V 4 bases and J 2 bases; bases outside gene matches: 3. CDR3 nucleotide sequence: TGTGCCAGCAGTGGAAGGACAGGGACTAATGAAAAACTGTTTTTT. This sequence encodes CASSGRTGTNEKLFF.

The DNA of the CDR3 is TGTGCCAGCAGCCTCTTTTATAGCCGGGGGGAGCTGTTTTTT. This sequence encodes CASSLFYSRGELFF. The rearrangement uses TRBV12-1 and TRBJ2-2; TRBD2 is the table's D call and was not checked against the DNA. TRBV12-1 corresponds to a pseudogene. The length of the CDR3 is 14 residues.

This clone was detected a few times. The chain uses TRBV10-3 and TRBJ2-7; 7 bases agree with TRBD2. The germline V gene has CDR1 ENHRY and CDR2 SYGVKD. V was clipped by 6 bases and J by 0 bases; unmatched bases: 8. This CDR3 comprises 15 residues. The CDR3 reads CAIRGGSTSSYEQYF. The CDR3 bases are TGTGCCATCAGAGGCGGGAGTACTAGCTCCTACGAGCAGTACTTC.

CDR3 region: CASSLDRGQRGYTF. The CDR3, as DNA: TGTGCCAGCAGCCTAGACAGGGGGCAGCGTGGCTACACCTTC. V usage is TRBV7-2 and J usage is TRBJ1-2, with 10 nucleotides matching TRBD1. This CDR3 has 14 amino acids. CDR1 SGHTA and CDR2 FQGNSA come from the germline V gene. Germline trimming cut 5 bases from V and 7 bases from J; bases unmatched to any gene: 7.

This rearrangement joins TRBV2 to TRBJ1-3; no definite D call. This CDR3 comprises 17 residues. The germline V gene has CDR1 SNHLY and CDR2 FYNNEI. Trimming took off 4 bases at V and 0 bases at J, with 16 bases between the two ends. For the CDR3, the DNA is TGTGCCAGCAGTGGATTGAGTACTAGTCTCTCTGGAAACACCATATATTTT. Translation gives CASSGLSTSLSGNTIYF.

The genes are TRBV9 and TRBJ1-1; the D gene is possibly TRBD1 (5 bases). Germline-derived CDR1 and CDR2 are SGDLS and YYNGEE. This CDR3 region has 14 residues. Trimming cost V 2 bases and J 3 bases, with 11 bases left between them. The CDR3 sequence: CASSVRSRDTEAFF. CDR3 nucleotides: TGTGCCAGCAGCGTCAGGTCCAGGGACACTGAAGCTTTCTTT.

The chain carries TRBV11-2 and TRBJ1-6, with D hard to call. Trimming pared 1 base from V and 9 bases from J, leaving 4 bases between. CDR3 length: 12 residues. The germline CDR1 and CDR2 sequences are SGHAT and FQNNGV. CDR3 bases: TGTGCCAGCAGCTTAGCGGTTTCACCCCTCCACTTT. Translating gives CASSLAVSPLHF.

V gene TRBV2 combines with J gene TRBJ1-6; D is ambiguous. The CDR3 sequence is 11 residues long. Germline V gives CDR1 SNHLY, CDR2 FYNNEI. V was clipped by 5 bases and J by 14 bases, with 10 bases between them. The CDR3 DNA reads TGTGCCAGCAGTCAAGGAGGCACCCTCCACTTT. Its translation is CASSQGGTLHF.

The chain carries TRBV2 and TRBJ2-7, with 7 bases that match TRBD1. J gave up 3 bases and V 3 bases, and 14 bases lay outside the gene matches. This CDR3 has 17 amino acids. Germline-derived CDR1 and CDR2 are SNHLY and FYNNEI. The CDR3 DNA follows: TGTGCCAGCAGTGACAAACTGAGGGACAGAGGGCTCTACGAGCAGTACTTC. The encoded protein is CASSDKLRDRGLYEQYF.

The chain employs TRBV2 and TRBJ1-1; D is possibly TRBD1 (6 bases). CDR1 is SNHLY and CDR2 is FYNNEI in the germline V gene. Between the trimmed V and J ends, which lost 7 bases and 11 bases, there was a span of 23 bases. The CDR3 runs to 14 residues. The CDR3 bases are TGTGCCAGCAAGCCAGAGCCAGGGGAAATTAAGGCTTTCTTT. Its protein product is CASKPEPGEIKAFF.

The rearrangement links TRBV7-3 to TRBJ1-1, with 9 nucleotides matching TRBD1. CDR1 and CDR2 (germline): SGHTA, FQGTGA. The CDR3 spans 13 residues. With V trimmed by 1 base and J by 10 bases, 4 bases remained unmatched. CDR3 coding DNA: TGTGCCAGCAGCTTAAACCCGGGACAGGGAGCTTTCTTT. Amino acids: CASSLNPGQGAFF.

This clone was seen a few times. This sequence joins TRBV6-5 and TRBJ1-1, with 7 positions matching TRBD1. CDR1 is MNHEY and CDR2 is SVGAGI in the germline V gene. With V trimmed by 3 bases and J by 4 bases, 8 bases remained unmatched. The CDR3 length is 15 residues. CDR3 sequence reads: CASSYSVKGATEAFF. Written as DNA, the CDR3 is TGTGCCAGCAGTTATAGTGTAAAGGGGGCCACTGAAGCTTTCTTT.